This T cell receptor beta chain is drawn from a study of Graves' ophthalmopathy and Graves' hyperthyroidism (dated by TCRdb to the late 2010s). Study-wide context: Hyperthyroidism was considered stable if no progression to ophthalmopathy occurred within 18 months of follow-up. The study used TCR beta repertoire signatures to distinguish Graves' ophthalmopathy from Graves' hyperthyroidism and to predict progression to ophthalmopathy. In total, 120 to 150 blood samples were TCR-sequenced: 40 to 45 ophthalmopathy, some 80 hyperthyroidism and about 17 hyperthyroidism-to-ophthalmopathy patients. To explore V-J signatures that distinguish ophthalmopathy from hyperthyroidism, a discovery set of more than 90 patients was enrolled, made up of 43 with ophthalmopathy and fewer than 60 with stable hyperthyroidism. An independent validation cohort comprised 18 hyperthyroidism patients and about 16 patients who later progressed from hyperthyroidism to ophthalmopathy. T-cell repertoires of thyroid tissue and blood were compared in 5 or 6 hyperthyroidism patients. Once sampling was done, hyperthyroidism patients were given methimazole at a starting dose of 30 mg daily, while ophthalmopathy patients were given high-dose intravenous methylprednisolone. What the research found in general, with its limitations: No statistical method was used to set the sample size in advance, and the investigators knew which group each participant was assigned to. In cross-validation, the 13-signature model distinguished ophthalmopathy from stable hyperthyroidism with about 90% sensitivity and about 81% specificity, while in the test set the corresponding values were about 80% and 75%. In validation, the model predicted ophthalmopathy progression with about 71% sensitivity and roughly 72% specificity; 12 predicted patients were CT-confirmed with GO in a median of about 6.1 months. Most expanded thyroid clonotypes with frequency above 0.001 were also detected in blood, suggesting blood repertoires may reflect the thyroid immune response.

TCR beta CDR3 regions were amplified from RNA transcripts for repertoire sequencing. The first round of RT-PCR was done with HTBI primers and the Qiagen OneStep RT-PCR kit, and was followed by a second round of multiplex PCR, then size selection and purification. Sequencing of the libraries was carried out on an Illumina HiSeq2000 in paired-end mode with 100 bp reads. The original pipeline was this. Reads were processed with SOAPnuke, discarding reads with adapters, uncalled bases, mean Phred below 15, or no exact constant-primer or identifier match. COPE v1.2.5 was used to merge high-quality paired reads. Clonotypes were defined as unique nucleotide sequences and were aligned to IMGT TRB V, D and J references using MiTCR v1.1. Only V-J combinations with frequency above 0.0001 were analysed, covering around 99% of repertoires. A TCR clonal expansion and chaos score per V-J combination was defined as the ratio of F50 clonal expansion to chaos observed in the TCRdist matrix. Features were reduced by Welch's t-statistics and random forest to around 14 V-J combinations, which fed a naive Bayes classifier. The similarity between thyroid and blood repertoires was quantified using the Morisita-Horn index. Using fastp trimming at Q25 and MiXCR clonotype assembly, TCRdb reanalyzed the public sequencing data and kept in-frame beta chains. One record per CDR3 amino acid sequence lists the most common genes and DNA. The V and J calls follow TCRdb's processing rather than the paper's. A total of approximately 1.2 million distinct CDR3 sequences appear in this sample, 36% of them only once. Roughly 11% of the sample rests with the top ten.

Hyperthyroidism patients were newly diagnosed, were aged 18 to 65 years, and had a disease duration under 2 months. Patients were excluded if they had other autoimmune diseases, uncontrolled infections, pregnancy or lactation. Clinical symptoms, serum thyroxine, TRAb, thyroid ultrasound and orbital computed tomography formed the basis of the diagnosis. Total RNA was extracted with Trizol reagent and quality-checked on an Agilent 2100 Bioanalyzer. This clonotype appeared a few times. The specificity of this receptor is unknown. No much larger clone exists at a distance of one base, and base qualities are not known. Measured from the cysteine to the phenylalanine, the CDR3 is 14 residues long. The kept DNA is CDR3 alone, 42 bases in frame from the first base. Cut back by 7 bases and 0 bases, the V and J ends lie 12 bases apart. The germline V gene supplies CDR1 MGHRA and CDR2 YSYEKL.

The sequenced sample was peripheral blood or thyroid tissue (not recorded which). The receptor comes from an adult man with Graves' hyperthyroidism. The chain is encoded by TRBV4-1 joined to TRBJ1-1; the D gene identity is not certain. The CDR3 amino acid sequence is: CASTHPGVNTEAFF. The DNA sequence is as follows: TGCGCCAGCACCCACCCGGGAGTGAACACTGAAGCTTTCTTT.